The T cell receptor (beta chain) under discussion was sequenced for a study of T cells in localized non-small cell lung cancer. V lost 4 bases to trimming and J lost 5 bases, with 12 bases between them. CDR1 is SGHNT, CDR2 YENEEA, per germline. This CDR3 has 14 amino acids. Method: immunoSEQ multiplex PCR; TCRdb's copy keeps in-frame clones and lacks some. This table holds 2,000 to 2,500 clones, more than 20% found once. This clone is medium-sized within its sample. This receptor was taken from a male donor aged 60 or older with stage II lung adenocarcinoma. This sequence joins TRBV11-3 and TRBJ1-5; a weak D match, TRBD1 (6 bases). The sequenced sample was normal lung tissue next to the tumor, obtained before any cancer treatment. The CDR3 region is CASSSGQRHQPQHF. The CDR3, as DNA: TGTGCCAGCAGCTCGGGACAAAGACATCAGCCCCAGCATTTT. The variable domain in full, with the rest retrieved from reference TRBV11-3 and TRBJ1-5, is EAGVVQSPRYKIIEKKQPVAFWCNPISGHNTLYWYLQNLGQGPELLIRYENEEAVDDSQLPKDRFSAERLKGVDSTLKIQPAELGDSAVYLCASSSGQRHQPQHFGDGTRLSIL.